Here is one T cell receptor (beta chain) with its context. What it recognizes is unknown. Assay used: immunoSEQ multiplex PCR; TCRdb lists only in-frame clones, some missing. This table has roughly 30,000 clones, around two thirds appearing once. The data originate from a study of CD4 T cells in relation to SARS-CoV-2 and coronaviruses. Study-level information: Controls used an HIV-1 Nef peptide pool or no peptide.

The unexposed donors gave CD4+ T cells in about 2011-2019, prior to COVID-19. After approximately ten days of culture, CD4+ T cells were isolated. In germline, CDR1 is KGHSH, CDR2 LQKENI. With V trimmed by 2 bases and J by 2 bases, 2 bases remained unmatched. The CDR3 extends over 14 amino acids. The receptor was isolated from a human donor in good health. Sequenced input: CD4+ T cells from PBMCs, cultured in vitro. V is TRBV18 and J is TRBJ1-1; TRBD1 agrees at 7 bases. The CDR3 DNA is TGTGCCAGCTCACCAGCAGGGGGAAACACTGAAGCTTTCTTT. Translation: CASSPAGGNTEAFF. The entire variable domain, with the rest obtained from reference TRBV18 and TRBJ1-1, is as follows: NAGVMQNPRHLVRRRGQEARLRCSPMKGHSHVYWYRQLPEEGLKFMVYLQKENIIDESGMPKERFSAEFPKEGPSILRIQQVVRGDSAAYFCASSPAGGNTEAFFGQGTRLTVV.